Detailed here is one T cell receptor beta chain. Its antigen is not known. The CDR3 runs to 12 residues. Trimming pared 3 bases from V and 1 base from J, leaving 7 bases between. Germline V lookup: CDR1 SQVTM, CDR2 ANQGSEA. This entry belongs to a study of Ad26.COV2.S vaccination and SARS-CoV-2 variants. The wider study: Into the muscle, Ad26.COV2.S was dosed once or twice, 56 days apart. Study-level findings and limits: A substantial breadth of spike-specific CD8+ and CD4+ T cell responses after vaccination has been reported. Estimates derived from TCR breadth and depth analyses may have underestimated total T cell responses.

Regarding treatment: roughly 20 received Ad26.COV2.S at low or high dose, single or two shots; 5 received placebo; per-sample allocation not given. Sampling took place 63 days after the first vaccine or placebo injection. The sample came from a Boston adult aged 18-55 years. TCRdb's copy holds only in-frame clones and misses some; the assay was immunoSEQ multiplex PCR. Of 250,000 to 300,000 clones in the sample, about 90% were seen once. The chain carries TRBV29-1 and TRBJ2-7; D gene uncertain. Here the sequenced sample was peripheral blood, taken in a trial of Ad26.COV2.S vaccine versus placebo. This TCR came from a person between 18 and 65 years old who received the Ad26.COV2.S COVID-19 vaccine or a placebo. As DNA, the CDR3 is TGCAGCGTTGACGTGGGATCCTACGAGCAGTACTTC. It is translated as CSVDVGSYEQYF.